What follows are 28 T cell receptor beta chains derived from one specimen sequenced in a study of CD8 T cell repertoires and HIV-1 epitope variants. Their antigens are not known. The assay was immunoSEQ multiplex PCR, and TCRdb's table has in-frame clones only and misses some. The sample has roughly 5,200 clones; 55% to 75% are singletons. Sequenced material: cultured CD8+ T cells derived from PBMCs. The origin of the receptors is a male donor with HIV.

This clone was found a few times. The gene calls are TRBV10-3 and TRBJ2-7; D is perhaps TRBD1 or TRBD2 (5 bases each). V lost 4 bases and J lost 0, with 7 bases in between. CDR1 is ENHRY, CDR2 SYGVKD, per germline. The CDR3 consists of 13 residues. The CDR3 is CAISGDDSYEQYF. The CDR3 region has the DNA TGTGCCATCAGTGGGGACGACTCCTACGAGCAGTACTTC.

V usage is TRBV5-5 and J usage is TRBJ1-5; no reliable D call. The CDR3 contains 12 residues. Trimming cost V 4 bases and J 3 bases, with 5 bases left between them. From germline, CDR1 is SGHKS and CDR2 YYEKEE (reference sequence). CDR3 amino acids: CASSDHNQPQHF. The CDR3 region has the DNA TGTGCCAGCAGCGATCACAATCAGCCCCAGCATTTT.

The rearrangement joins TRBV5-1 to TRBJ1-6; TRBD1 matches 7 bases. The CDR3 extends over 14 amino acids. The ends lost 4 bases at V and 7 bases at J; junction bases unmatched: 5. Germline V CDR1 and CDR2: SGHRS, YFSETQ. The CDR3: CASSLTGTNSPLHF. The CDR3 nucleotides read TGCGCCAGCAGCCTGACAGGGACGAATTCACCCCTCCACTTT.

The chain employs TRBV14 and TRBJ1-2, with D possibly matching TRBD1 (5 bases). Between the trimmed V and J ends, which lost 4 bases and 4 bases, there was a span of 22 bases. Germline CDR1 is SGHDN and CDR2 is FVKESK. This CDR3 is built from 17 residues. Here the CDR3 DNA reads TGTGCCAGCAGCCCAAAGATCGGGTCCGGGGCCCTCTATGGCTACACCTTC. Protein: CASSPKIGSGALYGYTF.

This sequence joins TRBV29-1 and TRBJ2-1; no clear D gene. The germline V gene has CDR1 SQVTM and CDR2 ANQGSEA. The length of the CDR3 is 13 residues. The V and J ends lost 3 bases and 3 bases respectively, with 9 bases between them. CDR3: CSVERVGYNEQFF. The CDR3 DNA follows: TGCAGCGTTGAGAGAGTGGGCTACAATGAGCAGTTCTTC.

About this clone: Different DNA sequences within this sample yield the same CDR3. The CDR3 nucleotides read TGTGCCAGCAGTTACTCGACTGGAAACACCATATATTTT. This translates into CASSYSTGNTIYF. This chain links TRBV6-5 with TRBJ1-3; D ambiguous. Trimming stripped 0 bases from V and 2 bases from J, with 2 bases between. The CDR3 is 13 amino acids. Germline V gene sequence: CDR1 MNHEY, CDR2 SVGAGI.

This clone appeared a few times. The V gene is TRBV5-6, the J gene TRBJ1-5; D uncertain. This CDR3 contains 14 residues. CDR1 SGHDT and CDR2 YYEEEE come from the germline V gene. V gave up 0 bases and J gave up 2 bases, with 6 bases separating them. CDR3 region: CASSLEGRNQPQHF. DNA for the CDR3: TGTGCCAGCAGCTTGGAGGGCCGCAATCAGCCCCAGCATTTT.

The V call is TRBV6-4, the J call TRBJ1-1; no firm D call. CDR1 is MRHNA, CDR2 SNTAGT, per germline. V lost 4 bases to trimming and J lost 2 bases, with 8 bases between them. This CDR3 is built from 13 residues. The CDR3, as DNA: TGTGCCAGCAGTGTGGCAGCCAACACTGAAGCTTTCTTT. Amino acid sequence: CASSVAANTEAFF.

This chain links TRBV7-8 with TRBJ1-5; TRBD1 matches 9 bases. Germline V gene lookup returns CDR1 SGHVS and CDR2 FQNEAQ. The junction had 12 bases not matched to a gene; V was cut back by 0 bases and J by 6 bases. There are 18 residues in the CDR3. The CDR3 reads CASSLAGATGGMGQPQHF. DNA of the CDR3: TGTGCCAGCAGCTTAGCCGGGGCCACAGGGGGCATGGGTCAGCCCCAGCATTTT.

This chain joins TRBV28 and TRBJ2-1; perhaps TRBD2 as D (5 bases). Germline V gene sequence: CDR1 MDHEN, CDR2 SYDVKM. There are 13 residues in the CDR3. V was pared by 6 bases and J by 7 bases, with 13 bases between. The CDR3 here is CASRGWERNEQFF. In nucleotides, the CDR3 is TGTGCCAGCAGGGGGTGGGAGAGGAATGAGCAGTTCTTC.

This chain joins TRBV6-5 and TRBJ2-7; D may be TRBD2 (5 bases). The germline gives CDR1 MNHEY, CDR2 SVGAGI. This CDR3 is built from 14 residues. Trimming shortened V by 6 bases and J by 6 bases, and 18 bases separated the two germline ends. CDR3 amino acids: CASRTYSGIGEQYF. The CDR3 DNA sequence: TGTGCCAGCAGGACCTACTCGGGGATAGGCGAGCAGTACTTC.

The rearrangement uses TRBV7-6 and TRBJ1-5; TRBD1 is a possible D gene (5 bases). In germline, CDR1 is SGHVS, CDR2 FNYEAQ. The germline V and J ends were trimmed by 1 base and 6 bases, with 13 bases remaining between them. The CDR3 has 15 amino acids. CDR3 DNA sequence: TGTGCCAGCAGCTTAGACTCAGGGTCTACTCAGCCCCAGCATTTT. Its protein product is CASSLDSGSTQPQHF.

The CDR3 region has the DNA TGTGCCAGTAGTATACGTTCAGGGGCCGGCGTCTATGGCTACACCTTC. It encodes CASSIRSGAGVYGYTF. The chain uses TRBV19 and TRBJ1-2, with D tentatively TRBD1 (6 bases). Trimming took off 2 bases at V and 4 bases at J, with 17 bases between the two ends. The CDR3 length is 16 residues. Germline CDR1 and CDR2: LNHDA and SQIVND (reference sequence).

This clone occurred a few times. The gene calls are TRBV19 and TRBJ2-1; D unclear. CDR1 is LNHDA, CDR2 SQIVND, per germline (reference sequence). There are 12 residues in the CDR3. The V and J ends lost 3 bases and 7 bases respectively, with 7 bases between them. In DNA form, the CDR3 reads TGTGCCAGTAGTATTTGGCAAAATGAGCAGTTCTTC. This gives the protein CASSIWQNEQFF.

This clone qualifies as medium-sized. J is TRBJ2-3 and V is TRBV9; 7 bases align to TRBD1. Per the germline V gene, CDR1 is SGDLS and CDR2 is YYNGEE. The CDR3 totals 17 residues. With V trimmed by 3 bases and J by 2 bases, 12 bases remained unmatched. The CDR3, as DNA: TGTGCCAGCAGCGCCATACAGGGGCCTCCCTTCACAGATACGCAGTATTTT. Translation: CASSAIQGPPFTDTQYF.

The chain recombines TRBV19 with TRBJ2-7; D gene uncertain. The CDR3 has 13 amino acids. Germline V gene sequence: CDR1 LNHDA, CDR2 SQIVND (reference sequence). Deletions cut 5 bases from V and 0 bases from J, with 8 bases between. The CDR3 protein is CASSSSGSYEQYF. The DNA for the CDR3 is TGTGCCAGTAGTTCCTCAGGCTCCTACGAGCAGTACTTC.

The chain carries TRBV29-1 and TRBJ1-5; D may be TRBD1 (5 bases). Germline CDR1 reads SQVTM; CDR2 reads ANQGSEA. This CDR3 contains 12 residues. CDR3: CAGQEVDQPQHF. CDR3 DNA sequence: TGCGCAGGGCAGGAGGTCGATCAGCCCCAGCATTTT.

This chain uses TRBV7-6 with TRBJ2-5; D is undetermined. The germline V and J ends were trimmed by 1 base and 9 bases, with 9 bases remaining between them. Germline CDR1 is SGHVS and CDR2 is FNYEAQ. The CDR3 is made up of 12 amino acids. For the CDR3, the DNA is TGTGCCAGCAGCTTAGAATACGGCTCCCAGTACTTC. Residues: CASSLEYGSQYF.

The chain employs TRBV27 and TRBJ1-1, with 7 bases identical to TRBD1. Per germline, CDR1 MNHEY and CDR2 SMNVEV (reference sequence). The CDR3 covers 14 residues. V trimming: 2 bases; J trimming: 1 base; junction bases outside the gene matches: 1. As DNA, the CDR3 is TGTGCCAGCAGTTTAAAGGGGGCGAACACTGAAGCTTTCTTT. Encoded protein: CASSLKGANTEAFF.

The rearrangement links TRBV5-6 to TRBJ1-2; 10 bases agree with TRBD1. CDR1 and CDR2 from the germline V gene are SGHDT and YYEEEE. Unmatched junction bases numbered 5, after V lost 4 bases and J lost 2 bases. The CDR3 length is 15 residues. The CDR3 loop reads CASSHGTGVNYGYTF. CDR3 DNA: TGTGCCAGCAGCCATGGGACAGGGGTGAACTATGGCTACACCTTC.

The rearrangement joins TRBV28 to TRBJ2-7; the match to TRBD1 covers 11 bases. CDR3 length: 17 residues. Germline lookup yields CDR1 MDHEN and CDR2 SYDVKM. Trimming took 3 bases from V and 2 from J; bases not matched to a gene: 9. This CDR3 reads CASSFRGTGGHTYEQYF. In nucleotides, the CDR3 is TGTGCCAGCAGTTTCAGGGGGACAGGGGGTCATACCTACGAGCAGTACTTC.

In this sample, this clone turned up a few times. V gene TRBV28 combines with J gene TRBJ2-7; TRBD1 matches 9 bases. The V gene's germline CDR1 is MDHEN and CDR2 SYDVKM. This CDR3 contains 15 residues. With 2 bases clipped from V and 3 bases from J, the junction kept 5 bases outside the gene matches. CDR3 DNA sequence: TGTGCCAGCAGTTTAAGGACAGGGGCGGACTACGAGCAGTACTTC. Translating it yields CASSLRTGADYEQYF.

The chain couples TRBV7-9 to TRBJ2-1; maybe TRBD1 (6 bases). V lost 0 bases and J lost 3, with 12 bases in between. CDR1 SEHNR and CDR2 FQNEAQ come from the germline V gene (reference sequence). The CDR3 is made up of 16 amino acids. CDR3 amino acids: CASSLATGTLYNEQFF. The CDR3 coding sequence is TGTGCCAGCAGCTTAGCGACCGGGACACTCTACAATGAGCAGTTCTTC.

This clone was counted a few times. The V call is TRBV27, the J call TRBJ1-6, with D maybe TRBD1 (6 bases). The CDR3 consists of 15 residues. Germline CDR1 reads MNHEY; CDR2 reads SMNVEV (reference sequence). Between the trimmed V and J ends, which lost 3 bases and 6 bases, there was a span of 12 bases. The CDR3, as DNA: TGTGCCAGCAGTTTCGGGGGGGCGCTTAATTCACCCCTCCACTTT. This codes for CASSFGGALNSPLHF.

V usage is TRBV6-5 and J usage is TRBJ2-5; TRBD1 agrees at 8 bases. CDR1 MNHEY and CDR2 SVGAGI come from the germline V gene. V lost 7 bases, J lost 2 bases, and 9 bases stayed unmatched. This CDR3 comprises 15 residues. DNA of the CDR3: TGTGCCAGCATGTCAGGACAGGGAAGACAAGAGACCCAGTACTTC. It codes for CASMSGQGRQETQYF.

The CDR3 DNA reads as TGTGCCATCAGTGAGAGGACAGGGGAAGCTTTCTTT. Its translation: CAISERTGEAFF. This chain uses TRBV10-3 with TRBJ1-1, with TRBD1 identical over 8 bases. Trimming took 2 bases from V and 8 from J; bases not matched to a gene: 1. Germline V CDR1 and CDR2: ENHRY, SYGVKD. CDR3 length: 12 amino acids.

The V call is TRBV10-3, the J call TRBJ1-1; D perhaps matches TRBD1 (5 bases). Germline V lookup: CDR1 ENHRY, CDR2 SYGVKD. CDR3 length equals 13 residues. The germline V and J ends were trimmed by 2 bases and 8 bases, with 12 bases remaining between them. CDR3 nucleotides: TGTGCCATCAGTGAGGGAGGGACCGCCGAAGCTTTCTTT. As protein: CAISEGGTAEAFF.

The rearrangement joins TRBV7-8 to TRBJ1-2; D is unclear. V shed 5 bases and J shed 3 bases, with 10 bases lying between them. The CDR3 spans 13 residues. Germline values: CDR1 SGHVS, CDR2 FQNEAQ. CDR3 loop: CASSPRTDYGYTF. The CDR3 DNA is TGTGCCAGCAGCCCACGCACGGACTATGGCTACACCTTC.